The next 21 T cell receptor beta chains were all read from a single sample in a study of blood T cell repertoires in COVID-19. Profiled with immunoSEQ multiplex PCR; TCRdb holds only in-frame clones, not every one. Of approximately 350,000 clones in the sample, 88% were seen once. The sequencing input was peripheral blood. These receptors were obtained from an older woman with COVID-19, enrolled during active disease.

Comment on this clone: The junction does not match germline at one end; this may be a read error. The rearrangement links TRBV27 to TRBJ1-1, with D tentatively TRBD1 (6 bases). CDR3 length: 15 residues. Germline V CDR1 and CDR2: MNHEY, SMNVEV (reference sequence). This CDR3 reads CASSISLQGRTEAFF. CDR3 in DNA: TGTGCCAGCAGTATATCCTTACAGGGTCGGACTGAAGCTTTCTTT.

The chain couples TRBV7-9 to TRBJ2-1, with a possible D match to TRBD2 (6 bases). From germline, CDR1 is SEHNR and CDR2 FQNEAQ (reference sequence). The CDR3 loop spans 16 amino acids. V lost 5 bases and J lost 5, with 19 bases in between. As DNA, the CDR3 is TGTGCCAGCAGCCCAGATCGGCGGGGAGGCAACAATGAGCAGTTCTTC. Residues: CASSPDRRGGNNEQFF.

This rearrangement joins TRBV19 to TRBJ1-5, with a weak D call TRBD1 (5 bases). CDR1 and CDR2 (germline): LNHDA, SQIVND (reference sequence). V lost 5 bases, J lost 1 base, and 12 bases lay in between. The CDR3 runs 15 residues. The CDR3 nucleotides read TGTGCCAGTAGTCCCCCGGGGGTGAGCAATCAGCCCCAGCATTTT. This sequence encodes CASSPPGVSNQPQHF. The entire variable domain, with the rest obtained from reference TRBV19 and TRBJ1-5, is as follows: DGGITQSPKYLFRKEGQNVTLSCEQNLNHDAMYWYRQDPGQGLRLIYYSQIVNDFQKGDIAEGYSVSREKKESFPLTVTSAQKNPTAFYLCASSPPGVSNQPQHFGDGTRLSIL.

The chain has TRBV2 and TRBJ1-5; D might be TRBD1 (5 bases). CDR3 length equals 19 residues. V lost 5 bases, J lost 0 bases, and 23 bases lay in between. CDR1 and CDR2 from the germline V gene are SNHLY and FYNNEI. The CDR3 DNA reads TGTGCCAGCAGTCTTTTGGGGCCCGCCGGCTTCTCTAGCAATCAGCCCCAGCATTTT. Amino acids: CASSLLGPAGFSSNQPQHF.

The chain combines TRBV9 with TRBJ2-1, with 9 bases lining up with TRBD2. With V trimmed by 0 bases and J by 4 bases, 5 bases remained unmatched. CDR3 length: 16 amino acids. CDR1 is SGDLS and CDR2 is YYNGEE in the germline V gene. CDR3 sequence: CASSVGSGGRYNEQFF. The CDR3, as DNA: TGTGCCAGCAGCGTAGGGAGCGGGGGGCGATACAATGAGCAGTTCTTC.

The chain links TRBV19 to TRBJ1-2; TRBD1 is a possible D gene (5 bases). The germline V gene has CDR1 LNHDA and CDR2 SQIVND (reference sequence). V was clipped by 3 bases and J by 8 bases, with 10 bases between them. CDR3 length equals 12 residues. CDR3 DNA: TGTGCCAGTAGTATGGGAGGGGCCGGCTACACCTTC. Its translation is CASSMGGAGYTF.

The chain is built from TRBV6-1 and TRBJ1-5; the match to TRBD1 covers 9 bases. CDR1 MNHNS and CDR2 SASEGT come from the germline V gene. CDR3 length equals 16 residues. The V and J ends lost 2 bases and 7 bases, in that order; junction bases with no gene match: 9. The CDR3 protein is CASSENMGQGHQPQHF. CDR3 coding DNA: TGTGCCAGCAGTGAAAATATGGGACAGGGCCACCAGCCCCAGCATTTT.

The CDR3 region is CASSVVPGSDTQYF. CDR3 coding DNA: TGTGCCAGCAGCGTAGTCCCGGGATCCGATACGCAGTATTTT. The chain has TRBV9 and TRBJ2-3, with a weak D call TRBD2 (5 bases). Germline V gene data show CDR1 as SGDLS and CDR2 as YYNGEE. Trimming shortened V by 0 bases and J by 6 bases, and 11 bases separated the two germline ends. This CDR3 comprises 14 residues. The variable domain in full, with the rest retrieved from reference TRBV9 and TRBJ2-3, is DSGVTQTPKHLITATGQRVTLRCSPRSGDLSVYWYQQSLDQGLQFLIQYYNGEERAKGNILERFSAQQFPDLHSELNLSSLELGDSALYFCASSVVPGSDTQYFGPGTRLTVL.

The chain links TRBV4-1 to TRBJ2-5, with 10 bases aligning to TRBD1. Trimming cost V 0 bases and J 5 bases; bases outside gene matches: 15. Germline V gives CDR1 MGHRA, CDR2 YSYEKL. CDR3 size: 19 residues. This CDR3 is CASSQEGGQGTNKGETQYF. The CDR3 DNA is TGCGCCAGCAGCCAAGAAGGGGGACAGGGGACGAACAAGGGGGAGACCCAGTACTTC.

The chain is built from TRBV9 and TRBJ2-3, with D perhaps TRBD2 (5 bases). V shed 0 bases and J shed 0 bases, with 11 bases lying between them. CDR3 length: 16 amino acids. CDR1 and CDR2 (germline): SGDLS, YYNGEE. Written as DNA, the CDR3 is TGTGCCAGCAGCGTAGGTAGCGCGGAGAGCACAGATACGCAGTATTTT. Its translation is CASSVGSAESTDTQYF.

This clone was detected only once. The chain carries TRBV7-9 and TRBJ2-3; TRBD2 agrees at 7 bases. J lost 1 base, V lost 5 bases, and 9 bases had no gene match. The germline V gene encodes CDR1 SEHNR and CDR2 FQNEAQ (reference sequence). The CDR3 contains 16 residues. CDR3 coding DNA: TGTGCCAGCAGCCTCTCGCGTGCGGGGGGCACAGATACGCAGTATTTT. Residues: CASSLSRAGGTDTQYF. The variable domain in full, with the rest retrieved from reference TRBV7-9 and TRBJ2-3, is DTGVSQNPRHKITKRGQNVTFRCDPISEHNRLYWYRQTLGQGPEFLTYFQNEAQLEKSRLLSDRFSAERPKGSFSTLEIQRTEQGDSAMYLCASSLSRAGGTDTQYFGPGTRLTVL.

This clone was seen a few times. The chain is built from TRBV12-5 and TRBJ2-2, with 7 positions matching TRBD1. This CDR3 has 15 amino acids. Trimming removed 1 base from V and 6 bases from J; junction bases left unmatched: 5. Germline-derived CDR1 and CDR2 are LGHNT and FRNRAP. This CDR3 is CASGLDMTGPGELFF. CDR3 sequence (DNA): TGTGCTAGTGGTTTGGATATGACAGGGCCCGGGGAGCTGTTTTTT.

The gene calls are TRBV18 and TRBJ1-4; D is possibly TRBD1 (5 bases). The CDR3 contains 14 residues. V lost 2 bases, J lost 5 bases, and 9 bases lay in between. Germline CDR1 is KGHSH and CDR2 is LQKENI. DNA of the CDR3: TGTGCCAGCTCACCAACTGGGGGGAATGAAAAACTGTTTTTT. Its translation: CASSPTGGNEKLFF.

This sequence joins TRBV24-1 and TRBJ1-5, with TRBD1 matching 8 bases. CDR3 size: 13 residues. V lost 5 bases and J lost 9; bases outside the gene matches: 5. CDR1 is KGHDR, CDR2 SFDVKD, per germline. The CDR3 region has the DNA TGTGCCACCAGTGCACAGGGGGGAACGCCCCAGCATTTT. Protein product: CATSAQGGTPQHF.

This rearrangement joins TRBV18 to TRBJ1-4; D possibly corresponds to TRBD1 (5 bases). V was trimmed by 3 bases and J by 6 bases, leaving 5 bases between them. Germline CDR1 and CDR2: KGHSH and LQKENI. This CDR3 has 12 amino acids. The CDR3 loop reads CASSPRDEKLFF. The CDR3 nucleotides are TGTGCCAGCTCACCCAGGGATGAAAAACTGTTTTTT.

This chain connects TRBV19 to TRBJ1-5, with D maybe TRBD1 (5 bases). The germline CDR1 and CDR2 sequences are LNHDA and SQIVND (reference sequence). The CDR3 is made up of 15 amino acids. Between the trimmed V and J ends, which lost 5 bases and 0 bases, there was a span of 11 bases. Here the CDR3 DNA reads TGTGCCAGTAGTGGGGCAGCATATAGCAATCAGCCCCAGCATTTT. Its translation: CASSGAAYSNQPQHF.

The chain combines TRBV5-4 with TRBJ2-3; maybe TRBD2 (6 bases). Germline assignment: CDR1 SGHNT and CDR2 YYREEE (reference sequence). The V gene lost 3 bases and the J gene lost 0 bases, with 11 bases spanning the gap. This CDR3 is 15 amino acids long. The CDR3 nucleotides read TGTGCCAGCAGCTATACTCGGGGGAGCACAGATACGCAGTATTTT. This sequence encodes CASSYTRGSTDTQYF.

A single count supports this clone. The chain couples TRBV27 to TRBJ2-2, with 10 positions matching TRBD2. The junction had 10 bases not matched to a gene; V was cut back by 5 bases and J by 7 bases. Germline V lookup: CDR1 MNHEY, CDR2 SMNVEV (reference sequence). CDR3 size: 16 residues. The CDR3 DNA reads TGTGCCAGCAGTACGTCTAGCGGGGGATCTCGCGGGGAGCTGTTTTTT. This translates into CASSTSSGGSRGELFF.

CDR3 sequence: CASSVGSSGGHQETQYF. For the CDR3, the DNA is TGTGCCAGCAGCGTAGGTTCTAGCGGGGGCCACCAAGAGACCCAGTACTTC. The chain has TRBV9 and TRBJ2-5, with 10 bases identical to TRBD2. Trimming removed 0 bases from V and 0 bases from J; junction bases left unmatched: 5. The CDR3 has 17 amino acids. CDR1 SGDLS and CDR2 YYNGEE come from the germline V gene.

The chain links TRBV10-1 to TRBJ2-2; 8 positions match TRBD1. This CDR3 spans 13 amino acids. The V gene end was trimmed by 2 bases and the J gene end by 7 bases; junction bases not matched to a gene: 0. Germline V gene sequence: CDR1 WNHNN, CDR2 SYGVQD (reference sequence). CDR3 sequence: CASSEGQGGELFF. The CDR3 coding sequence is TGCGCCAGCAGTGAGGGACAGGGCGGGGAGCTGTTTTTT.

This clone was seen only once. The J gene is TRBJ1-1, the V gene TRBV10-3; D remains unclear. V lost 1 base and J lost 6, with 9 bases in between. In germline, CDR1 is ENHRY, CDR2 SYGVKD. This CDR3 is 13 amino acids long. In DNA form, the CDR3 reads TGTGCCATCAGTGAGTACACCAGGCCTGAAGCTTTCTTT. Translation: CAISEYTRPEAFF.